This T cell receptor beta chain was documented in a study of blood T cell repertoires in COVID-19. Overall study context: The United States, Italy and Spain supplied acute and convalescent COVID-19 samples. The analysed material was cDNA or gDNA that came from T cells, B-cell-depleted T cells, or PBMCs.

Sequenced by immunoSEQ multiplex PCR; TCRdb stores in-frame clones only, minus some. This table holds 130,000 or so clones, less than 85% found once. This CDR3 is built from 14 residues. V shed 0 bases, J shed 4 bases, and the junction held 2 bases outside the gene matches. The germline CDR1 and CDR2 sequences are SGHRS and YFSETQ. The V call is TRBV5-1, the J call TRBJ1-2; 8 bases agree with TRBD1. This TCR was sampled from a woman aged 55-69 years with acute or convalescent COVID-19. The sequenced sample was peripheral blood. The CDR3 loop reads CASSLGDRTYGYTF. The CDR3 bases are TGCGCCAGCAGCTTGGGGGACAGGACCTATGGCTACACCTTC.